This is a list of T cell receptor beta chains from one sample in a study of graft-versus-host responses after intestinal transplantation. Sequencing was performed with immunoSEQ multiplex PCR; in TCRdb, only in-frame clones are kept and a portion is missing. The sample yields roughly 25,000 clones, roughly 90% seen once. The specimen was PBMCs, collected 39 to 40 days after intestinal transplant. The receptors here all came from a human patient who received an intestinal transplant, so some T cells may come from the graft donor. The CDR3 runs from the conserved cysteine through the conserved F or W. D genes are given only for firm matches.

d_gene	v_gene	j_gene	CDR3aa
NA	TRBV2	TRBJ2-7	CASSDRAYEQYF
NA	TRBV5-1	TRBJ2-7	CASSRAWIERVLPYEQYF
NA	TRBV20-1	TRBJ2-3	CSAEEDTQYF
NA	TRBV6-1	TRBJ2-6	CASSGAGAIGANVLTF
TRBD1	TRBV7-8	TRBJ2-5	CASDDRGQGQETQYF
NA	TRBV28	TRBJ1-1	CASSLTSHNTEAFF
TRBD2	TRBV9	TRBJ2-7	CASSAGTSGSYEQYF
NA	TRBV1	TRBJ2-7	CTSSQDQGIGKAGGHEQYF
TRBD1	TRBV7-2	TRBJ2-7	CASGRRDSDYYEQYF
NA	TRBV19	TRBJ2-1	CASSLGGSSYNEQFF
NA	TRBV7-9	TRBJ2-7	CASSLYVSQRIEQYF
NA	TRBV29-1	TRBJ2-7	CSVDDGRSSSYEQYF
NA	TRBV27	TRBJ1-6	CASSPLSRGIYNSPLHF
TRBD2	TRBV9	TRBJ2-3	CASSPGLAGADTQYF
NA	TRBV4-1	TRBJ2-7	CASSPRGSGPYEQYF
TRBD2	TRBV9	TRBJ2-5	CASSVGVSGRGETQYF
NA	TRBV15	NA	CATSSGEGVDEQYF
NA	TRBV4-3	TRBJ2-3	CASSQDPPGDETDTQYF
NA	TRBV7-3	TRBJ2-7	CASSKTGPLDYEQYF
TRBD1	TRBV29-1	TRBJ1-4	CSAYSDRELTTNEKLFF
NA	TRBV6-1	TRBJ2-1	CASIWGGYNEQFF
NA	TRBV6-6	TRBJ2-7	CASSPGQYTYEQYF
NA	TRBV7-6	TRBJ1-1	CASSLGEGMVAFF
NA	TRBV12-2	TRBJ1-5	CARSDGGREDQPQHF
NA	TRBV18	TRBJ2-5	CASSRETQYF
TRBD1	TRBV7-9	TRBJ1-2	CASSSSLFGTGNYGYTF
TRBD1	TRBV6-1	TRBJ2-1	CASSAPPDRAYNEQFF
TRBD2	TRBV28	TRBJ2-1	CATLAGANNEQFF
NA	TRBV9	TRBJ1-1	CASSAILGTEAFF
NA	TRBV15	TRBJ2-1	CATSRAPLNEQFF
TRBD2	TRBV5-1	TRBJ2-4	CASSLYASGREEYF
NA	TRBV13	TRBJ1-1	CASSPAGWDEAFF
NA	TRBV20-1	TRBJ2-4	CSATFYNIQYF
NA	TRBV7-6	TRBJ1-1	CASSLVGADEAFF
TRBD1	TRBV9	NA	CASSGTGTGGYEQYF
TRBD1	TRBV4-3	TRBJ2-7	CASSQGQGAYEQYF
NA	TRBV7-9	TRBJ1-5	CASSLNNQPQHF
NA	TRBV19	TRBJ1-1	CASSISQNTEAFF
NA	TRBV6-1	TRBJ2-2	CASNGGLNTGELFF
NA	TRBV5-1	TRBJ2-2	CASSEGTTNTGELFF
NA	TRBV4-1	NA	CASSQDRVYEQYF
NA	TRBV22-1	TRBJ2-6	CPGRLCRKRTSRANVLTF
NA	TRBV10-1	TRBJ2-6	CASSEGGANVLTF
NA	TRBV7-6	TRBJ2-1	CASSLSGYNEQFF
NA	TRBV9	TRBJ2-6	CASSVGGRGANVLTF
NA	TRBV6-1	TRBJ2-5	CASRVGAGETQYF
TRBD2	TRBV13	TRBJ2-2	CASSLGTSVTGELFF
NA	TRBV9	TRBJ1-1	CASSVLEVQGDMNTEAFF
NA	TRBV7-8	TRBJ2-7	CASSAGQFSSYEQYF
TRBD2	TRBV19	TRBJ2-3	CASSKRELGTDTQYF
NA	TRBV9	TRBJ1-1	CASSLAQGDWNTEAFF
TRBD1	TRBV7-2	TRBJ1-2	CASSRQGAYGYTF
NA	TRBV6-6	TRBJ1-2	CASSPSTDRIRGYTF
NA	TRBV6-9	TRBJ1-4	CASSYSSSGPGGKLFF
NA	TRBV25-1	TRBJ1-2	CASSEWDKNYGYTF
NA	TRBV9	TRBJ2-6	CASSVRRTSEANVLTF
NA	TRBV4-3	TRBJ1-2	CASSQDVIRERYGYTF
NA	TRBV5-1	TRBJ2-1	CASRGKIRYNEQFF